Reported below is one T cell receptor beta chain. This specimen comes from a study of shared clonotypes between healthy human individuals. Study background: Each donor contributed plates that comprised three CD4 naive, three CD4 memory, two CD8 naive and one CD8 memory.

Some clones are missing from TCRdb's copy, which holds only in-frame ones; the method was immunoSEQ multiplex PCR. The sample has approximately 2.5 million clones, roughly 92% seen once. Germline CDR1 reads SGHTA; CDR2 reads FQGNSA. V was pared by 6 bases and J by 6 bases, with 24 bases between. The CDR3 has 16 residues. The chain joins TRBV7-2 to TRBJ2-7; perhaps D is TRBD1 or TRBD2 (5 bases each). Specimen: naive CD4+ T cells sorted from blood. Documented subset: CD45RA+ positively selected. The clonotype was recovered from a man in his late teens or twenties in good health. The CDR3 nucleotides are TGTGCCAGCAGAACTCTTACCGGGACCCTTAACGGCGAGCAGTACTTC. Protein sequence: CASRTLTGTLNGEQYF.